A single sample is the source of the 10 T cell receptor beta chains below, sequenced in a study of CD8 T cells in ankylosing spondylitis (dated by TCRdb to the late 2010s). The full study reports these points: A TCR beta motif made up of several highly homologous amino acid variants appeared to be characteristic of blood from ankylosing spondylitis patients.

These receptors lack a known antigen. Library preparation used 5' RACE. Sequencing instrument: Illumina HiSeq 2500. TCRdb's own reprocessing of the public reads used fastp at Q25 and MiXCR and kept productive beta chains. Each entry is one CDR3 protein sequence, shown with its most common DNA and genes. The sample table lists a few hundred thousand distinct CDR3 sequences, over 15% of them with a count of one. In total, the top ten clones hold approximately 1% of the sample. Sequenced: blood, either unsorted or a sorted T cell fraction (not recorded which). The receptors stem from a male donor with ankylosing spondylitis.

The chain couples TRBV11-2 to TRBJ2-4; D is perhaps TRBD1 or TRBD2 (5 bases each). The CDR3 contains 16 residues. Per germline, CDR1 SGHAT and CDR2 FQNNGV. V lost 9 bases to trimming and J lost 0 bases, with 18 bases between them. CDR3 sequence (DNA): TGTGCCAGTTCCCCGGGGCGGGTGGTAGCCAAAAACATTCAGTACTTC. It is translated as CASSPGRVVAKNIQYF. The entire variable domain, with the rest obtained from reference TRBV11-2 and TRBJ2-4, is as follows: EAGVAQSPRYKIIEKRQSVAFWCNPISGHATLYWYQQILGQGPKLLIQFQNNGVVDDSQLPKDRFSAERLKGVDSTLKIQPAKLEDSAVYLCASSPGRVVAKNIQYFGAGTRLSVL.

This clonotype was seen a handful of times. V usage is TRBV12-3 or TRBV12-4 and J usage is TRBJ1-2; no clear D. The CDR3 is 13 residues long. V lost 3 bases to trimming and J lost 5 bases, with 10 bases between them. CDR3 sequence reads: CASSFTADYGYTF. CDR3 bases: TGTGCCAGCAGTTTTACGGCTGATTATGGCTACACCTTC.

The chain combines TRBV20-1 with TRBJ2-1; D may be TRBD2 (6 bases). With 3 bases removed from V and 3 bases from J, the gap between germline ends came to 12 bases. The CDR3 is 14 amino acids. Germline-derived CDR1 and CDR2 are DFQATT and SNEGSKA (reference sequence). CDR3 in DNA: TGCAGTGCTAGCGGGGGACTGGGCTACAATGAGCAGTTCTTC. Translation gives CSASGGLGYNEQFF.

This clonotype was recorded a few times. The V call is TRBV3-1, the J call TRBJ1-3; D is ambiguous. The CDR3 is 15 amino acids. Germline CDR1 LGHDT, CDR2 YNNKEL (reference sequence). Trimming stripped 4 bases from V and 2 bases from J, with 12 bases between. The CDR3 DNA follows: TGTGCCAGCAGCCCTAGTTGGGGTACTGGAAACACCATATATTTT. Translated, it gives CASSPSWGTGNTIYF. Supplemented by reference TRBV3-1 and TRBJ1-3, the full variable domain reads DTAVSQTPKYLVTQMGNDKSIKCEQNLGHDTMYWYKQDSKKFLKIMFSYNNKELIINETVPNRFSPKSPDKAHLNLHINSLELGDSAVYFCASSPSWGTGNTIYFGEGSWLTVV.

The CDR3 loop is CASSLEQGVDGYTF. For the CDR3, the DNA is TGTGCCAGCAGTTTAGAACAGGGGGTAGATGGCTACACCTTC. The V call is TRBV2, the J call TRBJ1-2; 8 nucleotides match TRBD1. Germline V CDR1 and CDR2: SNHLY, FYNNEI. J gave up 6 bases and V 5 bases, and 8 bases lay outside the gene matches. The CDR3 totals 14 residues.

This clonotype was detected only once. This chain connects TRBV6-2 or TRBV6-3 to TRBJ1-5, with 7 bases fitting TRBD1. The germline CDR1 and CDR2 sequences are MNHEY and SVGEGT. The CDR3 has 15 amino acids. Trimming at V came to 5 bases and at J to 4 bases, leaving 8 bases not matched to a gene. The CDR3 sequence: CASSIHLQGNQPQHF. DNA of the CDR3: TGTGCCAGCAGTATACACTTACAGGGGAATCAGCCCCAGCATTTT.

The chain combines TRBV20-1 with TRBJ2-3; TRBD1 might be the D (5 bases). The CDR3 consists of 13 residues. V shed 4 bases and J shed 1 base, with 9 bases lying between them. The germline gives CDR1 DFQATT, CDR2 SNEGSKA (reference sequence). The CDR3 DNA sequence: TGCAGTGCTAAAGGGGCTCGCACAGATACGCAGTATTTT. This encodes CSAKGARTDTQYF.

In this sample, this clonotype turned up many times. CDR3 bases: TGCGCCAGCAGCTTAAGCGGGAGACCAGATACGCAGTATTTT. Residues: CASSLSGRPDTQYF. The chain employs TRBV5-1 and TRBJ2-3; TRBD2 matches at 8 bases. J gave up 4 bases and V 2 bases, and 3 bases lay outside the gene matches. Per the germline V gene, CDR1 is SGHRS and CDR2 is YFSETQ. This CDR3 is 14 amino acids long.

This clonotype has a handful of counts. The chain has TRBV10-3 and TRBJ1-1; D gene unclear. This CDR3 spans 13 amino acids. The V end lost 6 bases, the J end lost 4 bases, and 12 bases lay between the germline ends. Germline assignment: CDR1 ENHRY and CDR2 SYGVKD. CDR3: CAISEGIFTEAFF. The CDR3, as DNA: TGTGCCATCAGCGAGGGTATATTCACTGAAGCTTTCTTT.

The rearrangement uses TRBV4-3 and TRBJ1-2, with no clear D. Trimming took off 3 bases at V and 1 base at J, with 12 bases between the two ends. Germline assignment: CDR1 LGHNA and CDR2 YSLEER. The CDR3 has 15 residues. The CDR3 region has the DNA TGCGCCAGCAGCCAGGCCCTATCTAGTAACTATGGCTACACCTTC. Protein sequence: CASSQALSSNYGYTF.